The 17 T cell receptor beta chains below all came from one sample that was sequenced in a study of shared clonotypes between healthy human individuals. Terminally differentiated effector memory CD45RA+ cells were excluded from the naive CD8 cells, which were CD45RO-negative and positively selected for CCR7. Using immunoSEQ multiplex PCR, the repertoire was profiled, and TCRdb retains in-frame clones only, with some absent. In the table there are 2 million or so clones, about 95% of which are singletons. The sample consisted of naive CD8+ T cells sorted from blood. The receptors come from a man aged 18 to 29 in good health.

V usage is TRBV6-1 and J usage is TRBJ1-2; no clear D gene. Germline V gene sequence: CDR1 MNHNS, CDR2 SASEGT. V shed 1 base and J shed 1 base, with 4 bases lying between them. The CDR3 has 13 residues. The CDR3 loop reads CASSEDHNYGYTF. In DNA, the CDR3 is TGTGCCAGCAGTGAAGACCATAACTATGGCTACACCTTC.

This clone was observed a few times. The chain links TRBV6-5 to TRBJ2-7; D is ambiguous. The V end was cut by 6 bases, the J end by 9 bases, with 18 bases between. The germline V gene encodes CDR1 MNHEY and CDR2 SVGAGI. The CDR3 has 13 residues. The CDR3 here is CASSLGSAVVQYF. CDR3 in DNA: TGTGCCAGCAGCCTGGGATCTGCGGTCGTGCAGTACTTC.

For this clone: Different DNA sequences within this sample yield the same CDR3. V gene TRBV5-6 combines with J gene TRBJ1-1, with TRBD1 matching over 11 bases. Germline-derived CDR1 and CDR2 are SGHDT and YYEEEE. Unmatched junction bases numbered 3, after V lost 3 bases and J lost 5 bases. There are 14 residues in the CDR3. In DNA form, the CDR3 reads TGTGCCAGCAGCTGGGGGACAGGGGGAACTGAAGCTTTCTTT. Its protein product is CASSWGTGGTEAFF.

The chain links TRBV18 to TRBJ2-7; no definite D call. V lost 5 bases and J lost 1, with 6 bases in between. The germline gives CDR1 KGHSH, CDR2 LQKENI. This CDR3 comprises 12 residues. This CDR3 reads CASSENSYEQYF. The CDR3, as DNA: TGTGCCAGCTCAGAAAATTCCTACGAGCAGTACTTC.

The chain employs TRBV25-1 and TRBJ1-1; D remains ambiguous. In germline, CDR1 is MGHDK, CDR2 SYGVNS. The CDR3 length is 13 residues. V shed 1 base and J shed 6 bases, with 9 bases lying between them. The CDR3 DNA sequence: TGTGCCAGCAGTGAATCCTTTGGGGCTGAAGCTTTCTTT. It codes for CASSESFGAEAFF. The full variable domain, its missing parts supplied by reference TRBV25-1 and TRBJ1-1, is EADIYQTPRYLVIGTGKKITLECSQTMGHDKMYWYQQDPGMELHLIHYSYGVNSTEKGDLSSESTVSRIRTEHFPLTLESARPSHTSQYLCASSESFGAEAFFGQGTRLTVV.

The chain carries TRBV10-3 and TRBJ1-2, with TRBD1 matching over 9 bases. V lost 0 bases and J lost 6; bases outside the gene matches: 2. Germline V gene sequence: CDR1 ENHRY, CDR2 SYGVKD. The CDR3 runs 14 residues. The CDR3 protein is CAISESTGGDGYTF. Written as DNA, the CDR3 is TGTGCCATCAGTGAGTCCACAGGGGGCGATGGCTACACCTTC.

This sequence joins TRBV2 and TRBJ2-1; perhaps TRBD1 as D (6 bases). Trimming cost V 6 bases and J 3 bases, with 9 bases left between them. Germline V gene lookup returns CDR1 SNHLY and CDR2 FYNNEI. This CDR3 region has 13 residues. The CDR3 DNA is TGTGCCAGCAGAGGGACAAGCTACAATGAGCAGTTCTTC. Its translation: CASRGTSYNEQFF.

As for this clone: The same CDR3 can be traced to other DNA sequences in this sample. V usage is TRBV4-3 and J usage is TRBJ2-7; D is uncertain. V was shortened by 1 base and J by 1 base, with 11 bases between the two germline ends. This CDR3 spans 15 amino acids. Germline V lookup: CDR1 LGHNA, CDR2 YSLEER. The CDR3 spells CASSQARAGSYEQYF. For the CDR3, the DNA is TGCGCCAGCAGCCAAGCAAGGGCCGGATCCTACGAGCAGTACTTC.

This rearrangement joins TRBV19 to TRBJ2-7; D not certain. The CDR3 covers 12 residues. Germline V gives CDR1 LNHDA, CDR2 SQIVND (reference sequence). Trimming pared 4 bases from V and 4 bases from J, leaving 8 bases between. The chain's CDR3 is CASSNDGYEQYF. The CDR3, as DNA: TGTGCCAGTAGTAATGACGGGTACGAGCAGTACTTC.

CDR3 protein: CASSLAVGYNEQFF. In nucleotides, the CDR3 is TGTGCCAGCAGTTTGGCGGTTGGGTACAATGAGCAGTTCTTC. The rearrangement links TRBV27 to TRBJ2-1; D is unresolved. The CDR3 consists of 14 residues. CDR1 is MNHEY, CDR2 SMNVEV, per germline (reference sequence). The V end was cut by 3 bases, the J end by 4 bases, with 10 bases between.

The J gene is TRBJ2-3, the V gene TRBV27; 10 bases are shared with TRBD1. After removal of 10 bases from V and 5 bases from J, the junction contained 12 bases not matched to a gene. This CDR3 region has 15 residues. Germline V gene lookup returns CDR1 MNHEY and CDR2 SMNVEV (reference sequence). In DNA, the CDR3 is TGTGCCACCTCTTTGCTGGGGACAGGGGAAGATACGCAGTATTTT. Its translation is CATSLLGTGEDTQYF.

This chain links TRBV6-1 with TRBJ1-2; D unclear. With 2 bases removed from V and 0 bases from J, the gap between germline ends came to 16 bases. Per the germline V gene, CDR1 is MNHNS and CDR2 is SASEGT. The CDR3 runs 17 residues. CDR3: CASSEWVGGLSNYGYTF. CDR3 nucleotide sequence: TGTGCCAGCAGTGAATGGGTCGGAGGGCTATCTAACTATGGCTACACCTTC.

V gene TRBV13 combines with J gene TRBJ2-7; D is undetermined. This CDR3 is 14 amino acids long. The germline gives CDR1 PRHDT, CDR2 FYEKMQ (reference sequence). Trimming pared 3 bases from V and 1 base from J, leaving 10 bases between. The CDR3 coding sequence is TGTGCCAGCAGCTTCCACGTCCCTTCCTACGAGCAGTACTTC. Amino acid sequence: CASSFHVPSYEQYF.

The chain uses TRBV15 and TRBJ1-1, with D unclear. This CDR3 is built from 13 residues. With 3 bases removed from V and 4 bases from J, the gap between germline ends came to 9 bases. The germline CDR1 and CDR2 sequences are LNHNV and YYDKDF (reference sequence). In DNA form, the CDR3 reads TGTGCCACCAGCAGCGAATGGGGCACTGAAGCTTTCTTT. Translated: CATSSEWGTEAFF.

This sequence joins TRBV6-6 and TRBJ1-6; D is ambiguous. The germline gives CDR1 MNHNY, CDR2 SVGAGI (reference sequence). The length of the CDR3 is 12 residues. Trimming left V 6 bases short and J 10 bases short, with 10 bases between. The CDR3 DNA is TGTGCCAGCAGCATAGGCGGATCACCCCTCCACTTT. This translates into CASSIGGSPLHF.

The rearrangement uses TRBV2 and TRBJ1-2, with D hard to call. Germline CDR1 reads SNHLY; CDR2 reads FYNNEI. There are 14 residues in the CDR3. V lost 6 bases to trimming and J lost 4 bases, with 15 bases between them. This CDR3 is CASREWNPFYGYTF. The CDR3 DNA reads as TGTGCCAGCAGGGAGTGGAACCCATTCTATGGCTACACCTTC.

The rearrangement joins TRBV19 to TRBJ1-2; D is unclear. Germline V gene sequence: CDR1 LNHDA, CDR2 SQIVND (reference sequence). This CDR3 comprises 12 residues. V lost 6 bases to trimming and J lost 4 bases, with 9 bases between them. The CDR3 spells CASRVGLYGYTF. DNA of the CDR3: TGTGCCAGTAGGGTGGGCCTCTATGGCTACACCTTC.